This is a list of T cell receptor beta chains from one sample in a study of T-cell memory formation after mild COVID-19. In TCRdb, the 5' RACE reads were re-called with MiXCR into one record per CDR3 protein. Among approximately 290,000 distinct CDR3 sequences listed, under 8.5% were seen once. Sample: PBMCs or a T cell subset sorted from them (not recorded which). The receptors were sampled from a man aged 18 to 29 who had mild COVID-19 (a few samples of this study predate the infection). Cell type and time point are not known. CDR3s include the opening cysteine and the closing phenylalanine or tryptophan. The order of the fields is clone size, V gene, J gene, CDR3 length, D gene, CDR3 DNA, CDR3 protein. The D gene is left open where the match is weak. Clone size is shown for a subset of rows, as once, few, many or a class of expanded clone.

>few|TRBV24-1|TRBJ1-5|17|TRBD1
TGTGCCACCAGTGATTTGAACAGGGGGTATAGCAATCAGCCCCAGCATTTT
CATSDLNRGYSNQPQHF
>few|TRBV6-5|TRBJ1-1|13|TRBD1
TGTGCCAGCAGGTACAGGGGGAGGTCTGAAGCTTTCTTT
CASRYRGRSEAFF
>NA|TRBV5-5|TRBJ2-3|14|NA
TGTGCCAGCACACTCTTGGGGAGCACAGATACGCAGTATTTT
CASTLLGSTDTQYF
>many|TRBV5-6|TRBJ1-1|16|TRBD1
TGTGCCAGCAGCTTGGTGCCGACAGGGTATAACACTGAAGCTTTCTTT
CASSLVPTGYNTEAFF
>few|TRBV5-1|TRBJ2-2|15|TRBD1
TGCGCCAGCAGCTTGGCGACAGGGAATACCGGGGAGCTGTTTTTT
CASSLATGNTGELFF
>few|TRBV3-1|TRBJ2-7|12|NA
TGTGCCAGCAGCGCGCCTAGGGGCGAGCAGTACTTC
CASSAPRGEQYF
>few|TRBV20-1|TRBJ1-6|16|NA
TGCAGTGCTAGAGCCCCGCCTAGCAACGATAATTCACCCCTCCACTTT
CSARAPPSNDNSPLHF
>few|TRBV29-1|TRBJ2-7|15|TRBD1
TGCAGCGTTGGGACGGACAGGGGTCTTTCCTACGAGCAGTACTTC
CSVGTDRGLSYEQYF
>NA|TRBV5-5|TRBJ1-4|16|NA
TGTGCCAGCAGCTGGTTCGACAGATCAACTAATGAAAAACTGTTTTTT
CASSWFDRSTNEKLFF
>few|TRBV27|TRBJ1-4|14|TRBD1
TGTGCCAGCAGCTCCGGGACAGGGGCCGAAAAACTGTTTTTT
CASSSGTGAEKLFF
>few|TRBV6-5|TRBJ1-5|14|NA
TGTGCCAGCAGTTACTCCAGGGGAGATCAGCCCCAGCATTTT
CASSYSRGDQPQHF
>NA|TRBV12-3/TRBV12-4|TRBJ2-1|14|NA
TGTGCCAGCAGTTTACGGGACTTGTACAATGAGCAGTTCTTC
CASSLRDLYNEQFF
>NA|TRBV4-3|TRBJ1-2|15|NA
TGCGCCAGCAGCCAAGATAGGGGGGGCCTCTATGGCTACACCTTC
CASSQDRGGLYGYTF
>many|TRBV5-1|TRBJ2-5|16|NA
TGCGCCAGCAGCTTGAAAGGGGGGGGCCCGTCAGAGACCCAGTACTTC
CASSLKGGGPSETQYF
>many|TRBV12-3/TRBV12-4|TRBJ1-2|13|TRBD1
TGTGCCAGCAGGCTAGGGGGCCTCGGTGGCTACACCTTC
CASRLGGLGGYTF
>many|TRBV20-1|TRBJ1-6|17|NA
TGCAGTGCTAGACTCCCAGGGGCCAGCTCCTATAATTCACCCCTCCACTTT
CSARLPGASSYNSPLHF
>few|TRBV7-9|TRBJ1-1|13|NA
TGTGCCAGCAGCCCGGACCATAGCGCTGAAGCTTTCTTT
CASSPDHSAEAFF
>few|TRBV7-7|TRBJ2-5|15|TRBD1
TGTGCTAGCAGCCCCGGGACAGGCTCCCAAGAGACCCAGTACTTC
CASSPGTGSQETQYF
>few|TRBV10-3|TRBJ2-7|16|TRBD1
TGTGCCATCAGCCCGGGACAGGGGGCATTCGGCAACGAGCAGTACTTC
CAISPGQGAFGNEQYF
>many|TRBV6-2/TRBV6-3|TRBJ2-2|14|TRBD1
TGTGCCAGCAGAGGGCAGGGGGACACCGGGGAGCTGTTTTTT
CASRGQGDTGELFF
>many|TRBV7-9|TRBJ1-1|13|NA
TGTGCCAGCAGCTCCCAGCCTAACACTGAAGCTTTCTTT
CASSSQPNTEAFF
>few|TRBV7-8|TRBJ2-5|14|TRBD1
TGTGCCAGCAGCGCACCGGGACAGCGGGAGACCCAGTACTTC
CASSAPGQRETQYF
>few|TRBV4-1|TRBJ2-4|16|NA
TGCGCCAGCAGCCAAGACCCAGGATTCGTCAAAAACATTCAGTACTTC
CASSQDPGFVKNIQYF
>many|TRBV5-1|TRBJ2-1|15|NA
TGCGCCAGCAGCTTGGCGGAATTTTCCTACAATGAGCAGTTCTTC
CASSLAEFSYNEQFF
>NA|TRBV5-1|TRBJ1-1|13|NA
TGCGCCAGCAGGACTACAGGGAAGACTGAAGCTTTCTTT
CASRTTGKTEAFF
>few|TRBV6-5|TRBJ2-1|15|TRBD1
TGTGCCAGCAGTTACTCCGGGACAGGGCGAAATGAGCAGTTCTTC
CASSYSGTGRNEQFF
>NA|TRBV25-1|TRBJ2-5|16|NA
TGTGCCAGCAGTGAAAGAGGTGCCGAACCGGCGTGGGCCCAGTACTTC
CASSERGAEPAWAQYF
>NA|TRBV30|TRBJ1-2|14|NA
TGTGCCTGGAGTGGAAGGAGGGGCGACTATGGCTACACCTTC
CAWSGRRGDYGYTF
>NA|TRBV15|TRBJ2-3|16|TRBD2
TGTGCCACCAGCAGAGATAGGCGGGGGGGCACAGATACGCAGTATTTT
CATSRDRRGGTDTQYF
>NA|TRBV20-1|TRBJ1-1|11|NA
TGCAGTGCACCAACGAACACTGAAGCTTTCTTT
CSAPTNTEAFF
>NA|TRBV6-5|TRBJ1-2|14|NA
TGTGCCAGCAGTCCCGGGATCAATGGAGGCGGCTACACCTTC
CASSPGINGGGYTF
>few|TRBV6-5|TRBJ1-6|15|NA
TGTGCCAGCAGTTACTCGGTCGAGGGCAATTCACCCCTCCACTTT
CASSYSVEGNSPLHF
>few|TRBV6-5|TRBJ2-2|13|NA
TGTGCCAGCGGAGGGTTAAACACCGGGGAGCTGTTTTTT
CASGGLNTGELFF
>NA|TRBV7-6|TRBJ2-1|15|NA
TGTGCCAGCAGCCCCAGCCCCGGCTCCTACAATGAGCAGTTCTTC
CASSPSPGSYNEQFF
>NA|TRBV5-5|TRBJ1-1|13|NA
TGTGCCAGCAGAACCAAAGGATCCGGGGAAGCTTTCTTT
CASRTKGSGEAFF
>NA|TRBV7-3|TRBJ1-3|14|NA
TGTGCCAGCAGCTTAACCGACTCCATGGATACCATATATTTT
CASSLTDSMDTIYF
>few|TRBV20-1|TRBJ2-1|11|NA
TGCAGTGCTAGAGAATACAATGAGCAGTTCTTC
CSAREYNEQFF
>few|TRBV5-1|TRBJ2-7|15|TRBD2
TGCGCCAGCAGTCGGGGACTAGCGGGGGCCTACGAGCAGTACTTC
CASSRGLAGAYEQYF
>NA|TRBV5-1|TRBJ1-3|14|NA
TGCGCCAGCAGCTTGCAGATCGATATGGGGACCATATATTTT
CASSLQIDMGTIYF
>NA|TRBV6-2/TRBV6-3|TRBJ2-1|16|NA
TGTGCCAGCAGTTACGGGCGGACCAGCTCCTACAATGAGCAGTTCTTC
CASSYGRTSSYNEQFF
>many|TRBV30|TRBJ1-2|14|NA
TGTGCCTGGAGTGTACCCGGAGCTGGCTATGGCTACACCTTC
CAWSVPGAGYGYTF
>NA|TRBV24-1|TRBJ1-3|17|TRBD1
TGTGCCACCAGTGATTTGCAAGGGACAGGGGGTGGAAACACCATATATTTT
CATSDLQGTGGGNTIYF
>NA|TRBV6-2/TRBV6-3|TRBJ1-2|15|NA
TGTGCCAGCAGTCAACCGGGACGGAGGAACTATGGCTACACCTTC
CASSQPGRRNYGYTF
>NA|TRBV10-2|TRBJ2-3|15|TRBD2
TGCGCCAGCAGCTGGACTAGCGGGGTCACAGATACGCAGTATTTT
CASSWTSGVTDTQYF
>NA|TRBV7-2|TRBJ2-3|16|TRBD2
TGTGCCAGCAGCCCCCGACTAGCGGGGGGCACAGATACGCAGTATTTT
CASSPRLAGGTDTQYF
>few|TRBV7-2|TRBJ2-1|13|NA
TGTGCCAGCAGCTTAGTAGCCGGTAATGAGCAGTTCTTC
CASSLVAGNEQFF
>few|TRBV20-1|TRBJ1-3|15|NA
TGCAGGCCCTGCATTGGGGGCGCGATCGGAAACACCATATATTTT
CRPCIGGAIGNTIYF
>many|TRBV5-6|TRBJ2-7|12|NA
TGTGCCAGCAGCGGGACTTCCTACGAGCAGTACTTC
CASSGTSYEQYF
>NA|TRBV9|TRBJ2-1|15|NA
TGTGCCAGCAGCGTAGGTACGGGTGCGGGGAATGAGCAGTTCTTC
CASSVGTGAGNEQFF
>NA|TRBV28|TRBJ1-5|13|NA
TGTGCCAGCAGCCCGGCGGGCGGAAATCGCCAGCATTTT
CASSPAGGNRQHF
>NA|TRBV2|TRBJ2-6|15|TRBD1
TGTGCCAGCAGGGAGACAGGGTTTGGGGCCAACGTCCTGACTTTC
CASRETGFGANVLTF